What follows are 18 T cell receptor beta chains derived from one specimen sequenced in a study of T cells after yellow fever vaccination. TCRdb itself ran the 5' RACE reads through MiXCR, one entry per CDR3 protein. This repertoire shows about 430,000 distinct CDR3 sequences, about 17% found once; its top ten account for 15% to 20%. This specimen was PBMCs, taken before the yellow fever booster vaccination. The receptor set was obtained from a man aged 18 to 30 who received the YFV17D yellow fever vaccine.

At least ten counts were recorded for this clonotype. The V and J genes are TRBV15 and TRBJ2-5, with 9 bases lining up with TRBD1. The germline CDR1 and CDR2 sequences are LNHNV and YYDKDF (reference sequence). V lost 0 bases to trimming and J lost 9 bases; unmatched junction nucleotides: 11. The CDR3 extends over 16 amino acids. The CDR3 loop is CATSRDKGTGFFSQYF. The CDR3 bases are TGTGCCACCAGCAGAGATAAAGGGACAGGGTTTTTTTCCCAGTACTTC.

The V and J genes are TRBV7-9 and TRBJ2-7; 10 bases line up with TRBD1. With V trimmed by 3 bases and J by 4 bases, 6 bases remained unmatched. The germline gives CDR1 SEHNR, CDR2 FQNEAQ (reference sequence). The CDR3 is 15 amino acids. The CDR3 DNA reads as TGTGCCAGCAGCTTGCGAGGGACAGGGGTATACGAGCAGTACTTC. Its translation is CASSLRGTGVYEQYF.

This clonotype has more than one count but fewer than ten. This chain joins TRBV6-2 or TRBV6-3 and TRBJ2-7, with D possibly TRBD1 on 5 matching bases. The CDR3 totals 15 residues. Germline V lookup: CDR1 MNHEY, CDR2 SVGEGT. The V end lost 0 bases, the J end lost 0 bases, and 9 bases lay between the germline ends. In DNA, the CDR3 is TGTGCCAGCAGTTACTCGAAGGACAACTCCTACGAGCAGTACTTC. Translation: CASSYSKDNSYEQYF.

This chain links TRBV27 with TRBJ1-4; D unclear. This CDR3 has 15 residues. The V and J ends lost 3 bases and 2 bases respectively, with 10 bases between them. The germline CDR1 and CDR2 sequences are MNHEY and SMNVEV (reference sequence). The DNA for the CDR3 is TGTGCCAGCAGTTTGGGAATTGGCACTAATGAAAAACTGTTTTTT. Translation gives CASSLGIGTNEKLFF.

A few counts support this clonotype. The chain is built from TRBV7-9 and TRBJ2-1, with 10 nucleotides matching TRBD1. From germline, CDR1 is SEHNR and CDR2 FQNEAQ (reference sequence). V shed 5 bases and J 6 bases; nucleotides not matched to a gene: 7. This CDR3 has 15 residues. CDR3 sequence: CASSPPGQGSNEQFF. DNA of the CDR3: TGTGCCAGCAGCCCTCCGGGACAGGGGAGCAATGAGCAGTTCTTC.

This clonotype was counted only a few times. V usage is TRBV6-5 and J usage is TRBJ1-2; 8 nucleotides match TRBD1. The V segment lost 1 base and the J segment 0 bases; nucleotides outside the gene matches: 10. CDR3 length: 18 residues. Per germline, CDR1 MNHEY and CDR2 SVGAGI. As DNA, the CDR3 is TGTGCCAGCAGTTACTTCCCTCGGGACAGGAAAGCTAACTATGGCTACACCTTC. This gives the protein CASSYFPRDRKANYGYTF.

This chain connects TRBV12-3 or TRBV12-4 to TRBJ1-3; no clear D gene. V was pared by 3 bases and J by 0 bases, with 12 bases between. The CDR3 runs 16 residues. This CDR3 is CASSFGVRGSGNTIYF. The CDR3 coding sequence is TGTGCCAGCAGTTTTGGGGTTCGCGGCTCTGGAAACACCATATATTTT.

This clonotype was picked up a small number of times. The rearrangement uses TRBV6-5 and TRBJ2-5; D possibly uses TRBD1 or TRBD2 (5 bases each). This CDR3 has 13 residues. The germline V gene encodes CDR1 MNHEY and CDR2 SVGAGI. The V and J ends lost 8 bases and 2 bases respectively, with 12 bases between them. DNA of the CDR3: TGTGCCAGCGGGGCAGGGACGCAAGAGACCCAGTACTTC. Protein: CASGAGTQETQYF.

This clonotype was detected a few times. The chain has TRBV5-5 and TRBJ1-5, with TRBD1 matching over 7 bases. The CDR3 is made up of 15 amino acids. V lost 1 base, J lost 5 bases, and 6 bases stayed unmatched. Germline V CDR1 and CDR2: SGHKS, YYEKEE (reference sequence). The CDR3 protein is CASSLIDRVDQPQHF. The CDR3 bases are TGTGCCAGCAGCTTGATCGACAGGGTTGATCAGCCCCAGCATTTT.

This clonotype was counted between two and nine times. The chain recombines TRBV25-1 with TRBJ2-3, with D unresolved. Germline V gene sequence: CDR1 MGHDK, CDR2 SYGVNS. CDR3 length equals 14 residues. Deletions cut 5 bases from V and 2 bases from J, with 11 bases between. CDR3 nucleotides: TGTGCCAGCAGTTCCAGTCTTTTCACAGATACGCAGTATTTT. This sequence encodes CASSSSLFTDTQYF.

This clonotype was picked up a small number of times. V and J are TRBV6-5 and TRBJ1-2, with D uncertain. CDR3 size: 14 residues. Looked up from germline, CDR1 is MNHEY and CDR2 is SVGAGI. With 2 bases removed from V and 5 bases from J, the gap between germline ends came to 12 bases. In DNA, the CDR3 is TGTGCCAGCAGTTACGGCAGAGCCCGTTATGGCTACACCTTC. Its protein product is CASSYGRARYGYTF.

CDR3 DNA sequence: TGTGCCAGCAGAACGGGCAGTACTAGGTCCATATATTTT. Translating gives CASRTGSTRSIYF. The gene calls are TRBV6-5 and TRBJ1-3; D is unclear. The CDR3 spans 13 residues. Trimming left V 6 bases short and J 11 bases short, with 17 bases between. Germline V gene sequence: CDR1 MNHEY, CDR2 SVGAGI.

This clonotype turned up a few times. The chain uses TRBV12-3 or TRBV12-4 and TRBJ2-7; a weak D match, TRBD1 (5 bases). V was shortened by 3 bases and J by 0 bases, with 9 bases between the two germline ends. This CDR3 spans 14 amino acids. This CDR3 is CASSFRQSSYEQYF. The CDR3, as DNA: TGTGCCAGCAGTTTTCGACAGAGCTCCTACGAGCAGTACTTC.

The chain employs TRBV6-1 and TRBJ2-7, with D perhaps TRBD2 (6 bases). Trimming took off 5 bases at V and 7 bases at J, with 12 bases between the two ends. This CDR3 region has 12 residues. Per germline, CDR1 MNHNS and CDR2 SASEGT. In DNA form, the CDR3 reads TGTGCCAGCAGTCCGAGGAGGGGTGAGCAGTACGTC. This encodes CASSPRRGEQYV.

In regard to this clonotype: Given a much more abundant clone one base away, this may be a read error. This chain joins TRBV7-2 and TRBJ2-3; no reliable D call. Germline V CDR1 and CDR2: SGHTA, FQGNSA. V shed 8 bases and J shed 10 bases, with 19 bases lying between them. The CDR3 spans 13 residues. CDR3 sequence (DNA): TGTGCCAGCTGCCCCACCTCAGGAAAGGCGCAGTATTTT. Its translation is CASCPTSGKAQYF.

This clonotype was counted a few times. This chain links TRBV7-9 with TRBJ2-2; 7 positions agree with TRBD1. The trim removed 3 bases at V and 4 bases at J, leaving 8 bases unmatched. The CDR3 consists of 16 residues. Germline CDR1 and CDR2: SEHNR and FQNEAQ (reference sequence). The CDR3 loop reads CASSFLRGSVTGELFF. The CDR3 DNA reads TGTGCCAGCAGCTTCCTCAGGGGGTCGGTCACCGGGGAGCTGTTTTTT.

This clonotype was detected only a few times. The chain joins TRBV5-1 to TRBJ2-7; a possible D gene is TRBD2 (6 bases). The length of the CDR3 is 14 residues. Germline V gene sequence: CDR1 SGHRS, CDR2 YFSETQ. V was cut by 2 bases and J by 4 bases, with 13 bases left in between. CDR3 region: CASSFSGTEYEQYF. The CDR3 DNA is TGCGCCAGCAGCTTCTCCGGGACTGAATACGAGCAGTACTTC.

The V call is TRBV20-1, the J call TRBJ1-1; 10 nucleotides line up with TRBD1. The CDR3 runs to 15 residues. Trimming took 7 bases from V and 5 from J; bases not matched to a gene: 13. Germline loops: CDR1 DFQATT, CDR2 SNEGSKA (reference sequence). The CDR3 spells CSGTGGLQWNTEAFF. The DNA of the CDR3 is TGCAGTGGGACAGGGGGATTGCAATGGAATACTGAAGCTTTCTTT.